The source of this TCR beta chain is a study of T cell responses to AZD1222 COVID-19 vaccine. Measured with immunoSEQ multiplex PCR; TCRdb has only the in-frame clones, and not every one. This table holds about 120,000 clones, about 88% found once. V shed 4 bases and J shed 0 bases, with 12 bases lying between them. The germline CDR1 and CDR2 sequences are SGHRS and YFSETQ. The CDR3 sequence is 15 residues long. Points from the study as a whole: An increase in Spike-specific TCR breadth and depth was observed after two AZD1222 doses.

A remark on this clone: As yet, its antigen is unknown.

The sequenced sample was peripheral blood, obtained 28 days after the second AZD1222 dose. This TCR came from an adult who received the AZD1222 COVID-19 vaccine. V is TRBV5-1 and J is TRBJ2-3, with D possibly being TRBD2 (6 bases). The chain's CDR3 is CASSAGGTSTDTQYF. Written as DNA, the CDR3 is TGCGCCAGCAGCGCGGGCGGGACTAGCACAGATACGCAGTATTTT.